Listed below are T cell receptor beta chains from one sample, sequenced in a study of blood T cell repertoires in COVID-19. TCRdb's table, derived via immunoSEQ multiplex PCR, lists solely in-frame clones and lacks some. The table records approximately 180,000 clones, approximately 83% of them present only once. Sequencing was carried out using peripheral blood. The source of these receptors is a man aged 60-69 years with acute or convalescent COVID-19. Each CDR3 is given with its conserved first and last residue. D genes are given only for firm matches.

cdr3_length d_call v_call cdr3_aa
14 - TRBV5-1 CASSLQSPQETQYF
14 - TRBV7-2 CASSLNTVYYGYTF
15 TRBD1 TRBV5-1 CASSLGDRGSSPLHF
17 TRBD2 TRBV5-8 CASSLAGTSGSTGELFF
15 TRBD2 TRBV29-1 CSVDRLAGVYNEQFF
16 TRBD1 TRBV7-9 CASSLEGRGPNQPQHF
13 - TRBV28 CASSREGSLGYTF
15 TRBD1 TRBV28 CASSPAGGLNEKLFF
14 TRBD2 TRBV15 CATSGSGRANEQFF
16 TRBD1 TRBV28 CASSPWSGQGDTEAFF
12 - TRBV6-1 CASRRLNTEAFF
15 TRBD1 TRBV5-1 CASSSGTGGADTQYF
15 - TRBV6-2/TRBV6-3 CASSRTVDSSYGYTF
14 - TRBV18 CASSPGSSFYGYTF
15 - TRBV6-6 CASTKGGESTSPLHF
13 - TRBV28 CASSLTGRNEQYF
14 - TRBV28 CASSLGGLNEKLFF
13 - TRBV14 CASSRNAVYGYTF
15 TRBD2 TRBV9 CASSVAAREKNIQYF
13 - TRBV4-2 CASGSGYTYEQYF
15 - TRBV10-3 CAIMGFRGTNTEAFF
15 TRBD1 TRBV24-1 CATSDTGGYTGELFF
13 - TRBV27 CASSPDRRYEQYF
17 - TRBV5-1 CASSAAAARGYQETQYF
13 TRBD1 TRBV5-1 CASSSQGEGELFF
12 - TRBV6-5 CASRQLNQPQHF
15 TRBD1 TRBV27 CASSTGTGVTYEQYF
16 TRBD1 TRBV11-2 CASSLVWDRVDSEQYF
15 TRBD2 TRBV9 CASSPRGRQGDTQYF
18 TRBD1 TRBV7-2 CASSLGVGTGRSKNIQYF
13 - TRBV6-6 CASTGQGGHEQYF
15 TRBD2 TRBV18 CASSPGLAGGDTQYF
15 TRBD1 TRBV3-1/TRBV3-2 CASRGRDRAYSPLHF
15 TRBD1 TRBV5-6 CASSLTGQGGYGYTF
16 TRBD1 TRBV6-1 CASSDPRGTGYNEQFF
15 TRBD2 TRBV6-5 CASDRLAGDVETQYF
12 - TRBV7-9 CASSYNTDTQYF
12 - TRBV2 CASSEGVRKLFF
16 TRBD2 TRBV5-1 CASSGKTSGSSYEQYF
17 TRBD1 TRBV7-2 CASSLQSGTGPYNEQFF
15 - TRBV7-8 CASSLLGTGYYGYTF
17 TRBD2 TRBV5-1 CASSLDPLAGGTDTQYF
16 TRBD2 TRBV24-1 CATGPRLADPTDTQYF